The 18 T cell receptor beta chains in this list originate from one sample, sequenced in a study of T cell changes during pregnancy in multiple sclerosis. TCRdb's table, derived via immunoSEQ multiplex PCR, lists solely in-frame clones and lacks some. The sample lists 67,000 or so clones; 85% to 95% were seen once. The sequencing used CD8+ T cells from peripheral blood mononuclear cells, collected in the third trimester of pregnancy. The receptor source for this set is a female donor in good health, enrolled as a control in a pregnancy study.

V gene TRBV27 combines with J gene TRBJ1-2; 12 bases map to TRBD1. The germline gives CDR1 MNHEY, CDR2 SMNVEV (reference sequence). The CDR3 extends over 15 amino acids. Trimming removed 7 bases from V and 6 bases from J; junction bases left unmatched: 9. CDR3 sequence reads: CASMAGTGGADGYTF. CDR3 DNA: TGTGCCAGCATGGCCGGGACAGGGGGCGCCGATGGCTACACCTTC.

This clone was observed a few times. The same CDR3 is also encoded by other DNA sequences in this sample. This chain joins TRBV4-3 and TRBJ1-1; no clear D. This CDR3 contains 11 residues. Between the trimmed V and J ends, which lost 7 bases and 4 bases, there was a span of 7 bases. CDR1 is LGHNA, CDR2 YSLEER, per germline. The DNA for the CDR3 is TGCGCCAGCACCGGTGGCACTGAAGCTTTCTTT. Its translation is CASTGGTEAFF.

The rearrangement joins TRBV27 to TRBJ1-1, with a weak D call TRBD1 (5 bases). The CDR3 loop spans 13 amino acids. Germline V CDR1 and CDR2: MNHEY, SMNVEV (reference sequence). Deletions cut 6 bases from V and 4 bases from J, with 12 bases between. This CDR3 reads CASRPLGGTEAFF. The CDR3 bases are TGTGCCAGCAGGCCGCTCGGGGGCACTGAAGCTTTCTTT.

Details on this clone: Other DNA sequences in the same sample also yield this CDR3. CDR3 nucleotide sequence: TGTGCCAGCAGCCGGGGCACTGAAGCTTTCTTT. Protein: CASSRGTEAFF. The rearrangement links TRBV27 to TRBJ1-1; no definite D call. V lost 6 bases and J lost 4, with 6 bases in between. CDR3 length equals 11 residues. Germline CDR1 is MNHEY and CDR2 is SMNVEV (reference sequence).

The chain has TRBV27 and TRBJ1-1; the D gene is possibly TRBD1 (6 bases). Trimming took 4 bases from V and 8 from J, leaving 20 bases between them. The CDR3 runs 15 residues. Germline V CDR1 and CDR2: MNHEY, SMNVEV (reference sequence). Here the CDR3 reads CASSSQGPTAREAFF. CDR3 coding DNA: TGTGCCAGCAGTTCACAGGGCCCCACGGCGCGCGAAGCTTTCTTT.

The chain links TRBV5-1 to TRBJ1-1; 9 bases agree with TRBD1. V dropped 4 bases and J dropped 3; count of bases not matched to a gene: 19. The CDR3 spans 19 residues. From germline, CDR1 is SGHRS and CDR2 YFSETQ. The CDR3 region is CASSPSPGQGFGGDTEAFF. The CDR3 nucleotides read TGCGCCAGCAGCCCGTCCCCGGGACAGGGTTTTGGGGGTGACACTGAAGCTTTCTTT.

The rearrangement joins TRBV7-2 to TRBJ2-7, with D maybe TRBD2 (6 bases). Germline V CDR1 and CDR2: SGHTA, FQGNSA. The V end lost 5 bases, the J end lost 3 bases, and 17 bases lay between the germline ends. This CDR3 has 15 amino acids. The CDR3 here is CASSIDSGSLYEQYF. The CDR3 DNA sequence: TGTGCCAGCAGCATAGACTCCGGGAGCCTCTACGAGCAGTACTTC.

The chain employs TRBV7-9 and TRBJ2-7, with TRBD1 matching over 7 bases. CDR3 size: 16 residues. Germline CDR1 SEHNR, CDR2 FQNEAQ (reference sequence). V lost 0 bases to trimming and J lost 3 bases; unmatched junction nucleotides: 8. Written as DNA, the CDR3 is TGTGCCAGCAGCTTAGCGCCAGAGACAGGGTACTACGAGCAGTACTTC. It translates to CASSLAPETGYYEQYF. Drawing the rest from reference TRBV7-9 and TRBJ2-7, the complete variable domain is DTGVSQNPRHKITKRGQNVTFRCDPISEHNRLYWYRQTLGQGPEFLTYFQNEAQLEKSRLLSDRFSAERPKGSFSTLEIQRTEQGDSAMYLCASSLAPETGYYEQYFGPGTRLTVT.

The chain couples TRBV5-6 to TRBJ1-2, with D tentatively TRBD1 (6 bases). V was clipped by 4 bases and J by 1 base, with 20 bases between them. Per the germline V gene, CDR1 is SGHDT and CDR2 is YYEEEE. The CDR3 consists of 17 residues. The CDR3: CASSLRTPGTNNYGYTF. The CDR3 coding sequence is TGTGCCAGCAGCCTGAGGACCCCCGGGACAAATAACTATGGCTACACCTTC.

This chain connects TRBV4-1 to TRBJ1-2, with D perhaps matching TRBD1 (6 bases). From germline, CDR1 is MGHRA and CDR2 YSYEKL. The CDR3 has 13 residues. Trimming took 4 bases from V and 3 from J, leaving 9 bases between them. In DNA form, the CDR3 reads TGCGCCAGCAGCCCCTCAGGGGACTATGGCTACACCTTC. Residues: CASSPSGDYGYTF.

This clone was counted once. This chain joins TRBV9 and TRBJ2-1, with 9 bases lining up with TRBD1. CDR1 SGDLS and CDR2 YYNGEE come from the germline V gene. Trimming at V came to 1 base and at J to 8 bases, leaving 7 bases not matched to a gene. CDR3 length: 15 amino acids. As DNA, the CDR3 is TGTGCCAGCAGCGTAACAGGACAGGGGTCCGATGAGCAGTTCTTC. Translation gives CASSVTGQGSDEQFF.

The J gene is TRBJ2-7, the V gene TRBV6-5, with D perhaps TRBD2 (5 bases). V shed 3 bases and J shed 6 bases, with 15 bases lying between them. Per the germline V gene, CDR1 is MNHEY and CDR2 is SVGAGI. The CDR3 contains 14 residues. The CDR3 region is CASSYVYREGEQYF. As DNA, the CDR3 is TGTGCCAGCAGTTATGTCTACAGAGAGGGCGAGCAGTACTTC.

The chain is built from TRBV5-4 and TRBJ2-2; TRBD1 aligns across 7 bases. Losses at the gene ends were 5 bases for V and 0 bases for J; bases not matched to a gene: 4. Germline lookup yields CDR1 SGHNT and CDR2 YYREEE (reference sequence). This CDR3 region has 15 residues. The CDR3 coding sequence is TGTGCCAGCAGTGACAGGGCGGCGAACACCGGGGAGCTGTTTTTT. Protein: CASSDRAANTGELFF. The complete variable domain, with remaining parts taken from reference TRBV5-4 and TRBJ2-2, reads ETGVTQSPTHLIKTRGQQVTLRCSSQSGHNTVSWYQQALGQGPQFIFQYYREEENGRGNFPPRFSGLQFPNYSSELNVNALELDDSALYLCASSDRAANTGELFFGEGSRLTVL.

The rearrangement uses TRBV30 and TRBJ1-2, with unresolved D. CDR3 size: 14 residues. V lost 1 base and J 8 bases, leaving 17 bases between the germline ends. Germline assignment: CDR1 GTSNPN and CDR2 SVGIG (reference sequence). The CDR3 spells CAWSGADYFSGYTF. In nucleotides, the CDR3 is TGTGCCTGGAGTGGGGCGGACTATTTCTCGGGCTACACCTTC.

This rearrangement joins TRBV6-6 to TRBJ2-5, with TRBD1 as a possible D gene (5 bases). The germline CDR1 and CDR2 sequences are MNHNY and SVGAGI (reference sequence). The V and J ends lost 6 bases and 3 bases respectively, with 11 bases between them. CDR3 length: 13 amino acids. CDR3 in amino acids: CASSLRQKETQYF. DNA for the CDR3: TGTGCCAGCAGCCTCAGACAGAAAGAGACCCAGTACTTC.

This chain links TRBV7-6 with TRBJ2-3, with 9 bases fitting TRBD2. The CDR3 is 16 amino acids. The J segment lost 0 bases and the V segment lost 5 bases, leaving 6 bases of the junction unmatched. Looked up from germline, CDR1 is SGHVS and CDR2 is FNYEAQ. The CDR3: CASSTGTSLSTDTQYF. In DNA form, the CDR3 reads TGTGCCAGCAGCACCGGGACTAGCCTCAGCACAGATACGCAGTATTTT.

This rearrangement joins TRBV9 to TRBJ2-2; D is perhaps TRBD1 (5 bases). Trimming took off 1 base at V and 5 bases at J, with 9 bases between the two ends. The germline gives CDR1 SGDLS, CDR2 YYNGEE. The CDR3 sequence is 14 residues long. CDR3 amino acids: CASSVLSGTGELFF. The CDR3 region has the DNA TGTGCCAGCAGCGTACTCTCAGGGACCGGGGAGCTGTTTTTT. Combining the CDR3 with reference TRBV9 and TRBJ2-2 gives the whole variable domain DSGVTQTPKHLITATGQRVTLRCSPRSGDLSVYWYQQSLDQGLQFLIQYYNGEERAKGNILERFSAQQFPDLHSELNLSSLELGDSALYFCASSVLSGTGELFFGEGSRLTVL.

The chain recombines TRBV5-1 with TRBJ2-1, with 8 bases aligning to TRBD2. This CDR3 is built from 14 residues. The V gene end was trimmed by 2 bases and the J gene end by 7 bases; junction bases not matched to a gene: 5. Germline V gene data show CDR1 as SGHRS and CDR2 as YFSETQ. The CDR3 DNA is TGCGCCAGCAGCTTCCGGGGGGGCGTAAATGAGCAGTTCTTC. It yields the protein CASSFRGGVNEQFF.